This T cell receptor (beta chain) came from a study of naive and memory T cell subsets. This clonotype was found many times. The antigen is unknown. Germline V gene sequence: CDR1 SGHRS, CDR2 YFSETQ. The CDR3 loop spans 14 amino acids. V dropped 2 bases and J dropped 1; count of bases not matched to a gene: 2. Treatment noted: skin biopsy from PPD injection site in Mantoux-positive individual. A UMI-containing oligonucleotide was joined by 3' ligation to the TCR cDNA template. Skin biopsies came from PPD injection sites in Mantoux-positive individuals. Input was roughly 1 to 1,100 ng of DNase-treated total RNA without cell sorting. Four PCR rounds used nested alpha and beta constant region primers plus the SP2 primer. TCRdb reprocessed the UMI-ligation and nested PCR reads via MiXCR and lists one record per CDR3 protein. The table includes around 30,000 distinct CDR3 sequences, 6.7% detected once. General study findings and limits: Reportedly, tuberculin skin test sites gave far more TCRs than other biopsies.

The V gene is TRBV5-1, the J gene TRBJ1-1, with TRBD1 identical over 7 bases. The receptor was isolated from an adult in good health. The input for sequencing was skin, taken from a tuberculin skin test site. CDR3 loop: CASSLGTANTEAFF. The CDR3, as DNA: TGCGCCAGCAGCTTAGGGACAGCGAACACTGAAGCTTTCTTT.